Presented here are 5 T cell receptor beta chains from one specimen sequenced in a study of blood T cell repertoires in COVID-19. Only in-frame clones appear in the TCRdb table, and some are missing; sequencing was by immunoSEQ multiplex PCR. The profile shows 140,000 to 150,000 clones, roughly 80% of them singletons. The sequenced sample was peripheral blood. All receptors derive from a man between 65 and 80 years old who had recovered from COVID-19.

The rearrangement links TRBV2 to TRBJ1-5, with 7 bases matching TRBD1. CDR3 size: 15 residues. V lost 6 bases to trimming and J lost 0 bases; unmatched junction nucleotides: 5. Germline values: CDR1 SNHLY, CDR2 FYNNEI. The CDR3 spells CASSATGSSNQPQHF. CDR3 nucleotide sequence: TGTGCCAGCAGCGCGACAGGGTCTAGCAATCAGCCCCAGCATTTT.

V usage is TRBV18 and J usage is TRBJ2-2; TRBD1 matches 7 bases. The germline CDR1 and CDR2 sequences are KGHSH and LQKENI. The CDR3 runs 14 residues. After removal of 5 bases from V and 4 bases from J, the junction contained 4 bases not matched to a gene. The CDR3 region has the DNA TGTGCCAGCTCAAAACAGGGGAGCACCGGGGAGCTGTTTTTT. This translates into CASSKQGSTGELFF. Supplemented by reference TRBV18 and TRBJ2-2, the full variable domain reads NAGVMQNPRHLVRRRGQEARLRCSPMKGHSHVYWYRQLPEEGLKFMVYLQKENIIDESGMPKERFSAEFPKEGPSILRIQQVVRGDSAAYFCASSKQGSTGELFFGEGSRLTVL.

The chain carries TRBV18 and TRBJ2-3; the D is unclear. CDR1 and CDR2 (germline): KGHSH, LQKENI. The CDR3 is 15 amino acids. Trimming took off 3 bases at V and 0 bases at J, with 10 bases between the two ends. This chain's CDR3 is CASSPYLSSTDTQYF. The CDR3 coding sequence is TGTGCCAGCTCACCCTACCTATCTAGCACAGATACGCAGTATTTT. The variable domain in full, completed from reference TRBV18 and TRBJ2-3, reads NAGVMQNPRHLVRRRGQEARLRCSPMKGHSHVYWYRQLPEEGLKFMVYLQKENIIDESGMPKERFSAEFPKEGPSILRIQQVVRGDSAAYFCASSPYLSSTDTQYFGPGTRLTVL.

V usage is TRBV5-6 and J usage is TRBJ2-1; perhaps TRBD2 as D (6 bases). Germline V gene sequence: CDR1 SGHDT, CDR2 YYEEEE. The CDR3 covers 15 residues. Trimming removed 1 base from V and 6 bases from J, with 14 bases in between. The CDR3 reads CASSLRGILSNEQFF. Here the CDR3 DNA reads TGTGCCAGCAGCTTGCGCGGGATATTATCCAATGAGCAGTTCTTC.

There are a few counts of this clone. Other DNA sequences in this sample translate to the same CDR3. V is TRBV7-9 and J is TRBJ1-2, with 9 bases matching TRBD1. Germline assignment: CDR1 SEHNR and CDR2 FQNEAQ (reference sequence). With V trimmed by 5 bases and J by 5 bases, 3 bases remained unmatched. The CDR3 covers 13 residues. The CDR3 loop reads CASSPGQGYGYTF. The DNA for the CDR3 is TGTGCCAGCAGCCCGGGACAGGGATATGGCTACACCTTC.